These 6 T cell receptor beta chains were all obtained from the same sample, sequenced in a study of blood T cells in healthy people across ages. PCR was performed a second time for about 7 to 12 cycles using a sample-barcoded 5' primer and a J-beta primer mix. TCRdb re-called the 5' RACE reads through MiXCR, storing one row per CDR3 protein. The repertoire holds hundreds of thousands of distinct CDR3 sequences, with over 45% as singletons. The source material was blood. These receptors were taken from a woman aged 55-69 years in good health.

The rearrangement links TRBV7-3 to TRBJ2-3; the D is unclear. Trimming shortened V by 3 bases and J by 2 bases, and 12 bases separated the two germline ends. The CDR3 totals 15 residues. The germline V gene encodes CDR1 SGHTA and CDR2 FQGTGA. CDR3 in amino acids: CASSLFSIPTDTQYF. CDR3 nucleotide sequence: TGTGCCAGCAGCTTGTTTAGCATACCCACAGATACGCAGTATTTT.

V usage is TRBV28 and J usage is TRBJ2-4; possibly TRBD1 for D (6 bases). Trimming took 5 bases from V and 13 from J, leaving 18 bases between them. The germline V gene has CDR1 MDHEN and CDR2 SYDVKM. This CDR3 spans 13 amino acids. The chain's CDR3 is CASSVFPPGEQYF. Written as DNA, the CDR3 is TGTGCCAGCAGTGTCTTTCCCCCAGGGGAGCAGTACTTC.

The rearrangement joins TRBV20-1 to TRBJ2-1, with 7 positions matching TRBD2. CDR3 length: 15 residues. The J segment lost 3 bases and the V segment lost 2 bases, leaving 7 bases of the junction unmatched. Per germline, CDR1 DFQATT and CDR2 SNEGSKA (reference sequence). The CDR3 spells CSARRGRALYNEQFF. CDR3 nucleotides: TGCAGTGCTAGACGGGGGAGGGCCCTCTACAATGAGCAGTTCTTC.

The V gene is TRBV7-6, the J gene TRBJ2-1; tentative D call: TRBD2 (6 bases). The germline V gene has CDR1 SGHVS and CDR2 FNYEAQ. V lost 1 base to trimming and J lost 6 bases, with 16 bases between them. This CDR3 contains 16 residues. DNA for the CDR3: TGTGCCAGCAGCTTAGGAGGTAGCGGAGGGATCAATGAGCAGTTCTTC. Amino acid sequence: CASSLGGSGGINEQFF.

CDR3 region: CSARLAGISDTQYF. The DNA of the CDR3 is TGCAGTGCCAGACTAGCGGGAATTTCAGATACGCAGTATTTT. The V and J genes are TRBV20-1 and TRBJ2-3; 11 bases map to TRBD2. The CDR3 has 14 amino acids. Per the germline V gene, CDR1 is DFQATT and CDR2 is SNEGSKA (reference sequence). Trimming cost V 6 bases and J 4 bases; bases outside gene matches: 6.

In this sample, this clonotype turned up a few times. This chain uses TRBV29-1 with TRBJ2-7; D perhaps matches TRBD1 (6 bases). V was clipped by 7 bases and J by 3 bases, with 13 bases between them. CDR3 length: 12 amino acids. The V gene's germline CDR1 is SQVTM and CDR2 ANQGSEA. CDR3 amino acids: CSANRDGYEQYF. CDR3 bases: TGCAGCGCCAACAGGGACGGCTACGAGCAGTACTTC.